Listed below are T cell receptor beta chains from one sample, sequenced in a study of cytomegalovirus exposure and HLA in healthy donors. This table comes from immunoSEQ multiplex PCR, and its TCRdb copy is limited to in-frame clones, with some not included. In the table there are about 130,000 clones, about 79% of which are singletons. The specimen was PBMCs. The receptors here all came from a man aged 45-60 years in good health and CMV-seronegative. CDR3s include the opening cysteine and the closing phenylalanine or tryptophan.

v_call	cdr3_aa
TRBV7-2	CASSLGTGDGYTF
TRBV6-5	CASSSDRPYGYTF
TRBV29-1	CSVEDGQGLDTQYF
TRBV9	CASSMDRATEAFF
TRBV9	CASSVAPSKPPDTQYF
TRBV5-4	CASYLAGNTEAFF
TRBV19	CASSPGVHETQYF
TRBV30	CAWILRVNTEAFF
TRBV4-2	CASSQGDRPSYEQYF
TRBV27	CASSLGGRGIYGYTF
TRBV6-1	CASSFLDRGNTEAFF
TRBV5-8	CASSVRNLITGELFF
TRBV30	CAWSSGGVTDTQYF
TRBV6-5	CASSYSRSGADTQYF
TRBV28	CASSSQGSGDNQPQHF
TRBV5-6	CASSPDIYYGYTF
TRBV7-8	CASSTTGGSGANVLTF
TRBV7-3	CASSQGADGYTF
TRBV2	CASSMGQGVTVDNSPLHF
TRBV7-7	CASSFSGDNEQFF
TRBV5-5	CASSDPGQGVEKLFF
TRBV5-4	CASSLGDSLYNEQFF
TRBV10-3	CAISESRQGKHYGYTF
TRBV19	CASSGRGAPNYGYTF
TRBV5-1	CASKSQETQYF
TRBV11-1	CASSLVRNTEAFF
TRBV7-9	CASSPGTEGNDYTF
TRBV11-2	CASSLGSGPTGELFF
TRBV5-4	CASSSGGGTDTQYF
TRBV9	CASSTTGTGFNYGYTF
TRBV4-1	CASSQEGQVSGNTIYF
TRBV6-6	CASSSLTGNTEAFF
TRBV6-1	CASSEYPLSGETQYF
TRBV29-1	CSAAVGTEAGNQPQHF
TRBV11-2	CASKKGAGQETQYF
TRBV29-1	CSGRKSALSEKLFF
TRBV19	CASSIDLGGVYSGANVLTF
TRBV21-1	CASTEGQINSPLHF
TRBV5-4	CASSGTVSTDTQYF
TRBV18	CASRRPGTETYEQYF
TRBV5-4	CASSLAWGQGSGYTF
TRBV9	CASSATEPTYEQYF
TRBV11-2	CASSLSSDRLYGYTF
TRBV9	CASSVEVDSYTYEQYF